These T cell receptor beta chains were read from a single sample in a study of regulatory T cells in long-lasting Graves disease. TCRdb used MiXCR to reprocess the multiplex PCR reads, holding one entry per CDR3 protein. The data contain 400,000 to 500,000 distinct CDR3 sequences, approximately 14% of them singletons. This sample also appeared in a second study, on T cells in Graves' hyperthyroidism and ophthalmopathy.

Sequenced material: peripheral blood mononuclear cells (PBMCs), taken at new diagnosis, from a patient treated with antithyroid drugs. All receptors derive from a woman in her forties or fifties with Graves disease. CDR3s include the opening cysteine and the closing phenylalanine or tryptophan. Each record gives: clone size, V gene, J gene, CDR3 protein. Some rows have no size entry. The others give once, few or many, or a class for an expanded clone.

clone size: .
V gene: TRBV10-3
J gene: TRBJ1-1
CDR3 protein: CAISESGFMNTEAFF

clone size: many
V gene: TRBV3-1
J gene: TRBJ1-6
CDR3 protein: CASSPRAAHNSPLHF

clone size: few
V gene: TRBV7-9
J gene: TRBJ2-1
CDR3 protein: CASSPPGSPYNEQFF

clone size: many
V gene: TRBV2
J gene: TRBJ2-5
CDR3 protein: CASTRESDLQETQYF

clone size: .
V gene: TRBV12-3/TRBV12-4
J gene: TRBJ2-1
CDR3 protein: CASIQAGTYNEQFF

clone size: many
V gene: TRBV6-5
J gene: TRBJ1-6
CDR3 protein: CASSYGTGQADSPLHF

clone size: .
V gene: TRBV24-1
J gene: TRBJ2-3
CDR3 protein: CATSWPDTDTQYF

clone size: few
V gene: TRBV9
J gene: TRBJ1-1
CDR3 protein: CASSPQVLNTEAFF

clone size: many
V gene: TRBV5-5
J gene: TRBJ1-2
CDR3 protein: CASSSGTGDYGYTF

clone size: many
V gene: TRBV18
J gene: TRBJ2-5
CDR3 protein: CASSPSEETQYF

clone size: few
V gene: TRBV12-3/TRBV12-4
J gene: TRBJ2-1
CDR3 protein: CASSLGAGGRRYNEQFF

clone size: many
V gene: TRBV7-9
J gene: TRBJ1-1
CDR3 protein: CASELGTNTEAFF

clone size: many
V gene: TRBV20-1
J gene: TRBJ2-7
CDR3 protein: CSALLAGGPYEQYF

clone size: .
V gene: TRBV29-1
J gene: TRBJ2-3
CDR3 protein: CSVEDGQGGEGTDTQYF

clone size: many
V gene: TRBV20-1
J gene: TRBJ2-7
CDR3 protein: CSATRDTSYEQYF

clone size: few
V gene: TRBV29-1
J gene: TRBJ2-4
CDR3 protein: CSVEKGAKNIQYF

clone size: .
V gene: TRBV6-2/TRBV6-3
J gene: TRBJ2-3
CDR3 protein: CAGSYSLIGTGITDTQYF

clone size: many
V gene: TRBV28
J gene: TRBJ2-7
CDR3 protein: CASSPGRGYEQYF

clone size: many
V gene: TRBV20-1
J gene: TRBJ2-5
CDR3 protein: CSAPETQYF

clone size: few
V gene: TRBV3-1
J gene: TRBJ1-4
CDR3 protein: CASSQPGGDEKLFF

clone size: .
V gene: TRBV3-1
J gene: TRBJ2-7
CDR3 protein: CASSQEPGGLAGAVYEQYF

clone size: once
V gene: TRBV7-3
J gene: TRBJ2-5
CDR3 protein: CASSSGVGAGETQYF

clone size: .
V gene: TRBV20-1
J gene: TRBJ2-1
CDR3 protein: CSARASGSSYNEQFF

clone size: many
V gene: TRBV3-1
J gene: TRBJ2-5
CDR3 protein: CASSQVTGGETQYF

clone size: .
V gene: TRBV28
J gene: TRBJ2-3
CDR3 protein: CASSVGQGARTDTQYF

clone size: .
V gene: TRBV13
J gene: TRBJ2-7
CDR3 protein: CASSGRTSGTLGQYF

clone size: .
V gene: TRBV20-1
J gene: TRBJ2-1
CDR3 protein: CSARDRLREVTDNEQFF

clone size: .
V gene: TRBV9
J gene: TRBJ2-3
CDR3 protein: CASSVARTSGSLGTDTQYF

clone size: many
V gene: TRBV28
J gene: TRBJ1-1
CDR3 protein: CASSSATLNTEAFF

clone size: .
V gene: TRBV2
J gene: TRBJ2-3
CDR3 protein: CASSANRDRSEYF

clone size: .
V gene: TRBV29-1
J gene: TRBJ2-3
CDR3 protein: CSVGGLGSDTQYF

clone size: .
V gene: TRBV4-2
J gene: TRBJ2-1
CDR3 protein: CASSQGTSGSREQFF

clone size: .
V gene: TRBV12-3/TRBV12-4
J gene: TRBJ1-5
CDR3 protein: CASSLAPSGGQGQPQHF

clone size: few
V gene: TRBV5-1
J gene: TRBJ2-1
CDR3 protein: CASSSGGPYNEQFF

clone size: .
V gene: TRBV28
J gene: TRBJ1-2
CDR3 protein: CASSSPTGTNYGYTF

clone size: few
V gene: TRBV29-1
J gene: TRBJ2-5
CDR3 protein: CSVHRGTSGQETQYF

clone size: few
V gene: TRBV7-2
J gene: TRBJ2-7
CDR3 protein: CASSLGSGSGRAWGEQYF

clone size: many
V gene: TRBV28
J gene: TRBJ1-5
CDR3 protein: CASSLVNYQPQHF

clone size: few
V gene: TRBV20-1
J gene: TRBJ2-3
CDR3 protein: CSARVSGSFTDTQYF

clone size: many
V gene: TRBV24-1
J gene: TRBJ2-5
CDR3 protein: CATSDPRQVQETQYF

clone size: .
V gene: TRBV20-1
J gene: TRBJ2-1
CDR3 protein: CSASAGQGAGEQFF

clone size: .
V gene: TRBV29-1
J gene: TRBJ2-7
CDR3 protein: CSVVGLPSYEQYF

clone size: few
V gene: TRBV6-1
J gene: TRBJ2-3
CDR3 protein: CASSPYRGDTQYF

clone size: few
V gene: TRBV5-1
J gene: TRBJ2-1
CDR3 protein: CASSLAWREGNEQFF

clone size: .
V gene: TRBV28
J gene: TRBJ2-7
CDR3 protein: CASSLPGTGSYGQYF